This TCR beta chain was profiled in a study of radiation and T cells in renal cell carcinoma. Study context: Nephrectomy followed 15 Gy stereotactic body radiation by 4 weeks. Study conclusions and caveats: From baseline, blood top tumor clonotypes peaked at 2 weeks post-radiation.

To note about this clone: Its antigen is undetermined.

The time point was: blood 2 weeks post-SBRT. Treatment defined: 15 Gy SBRT to primary tumor, nephrectomy 4 weeks later. This CDR3 comprises 14 residues. The germline V gene encodes CDR1 GTSNPN and CDR2 SVGIG (reference sequence). V lost 0 bases to trimming and J lost 1 base, with 9 bases between them. Repertoires were generated with immunoSEQ multiplex PCR, while TCRdb's copy carries only in-frame clones and drops some. Here the sample spans approximately 79,000 clones, around 80% being singletons. The origin of this receptor is a man aged 60-69 years with renal cell carcinoma. This chain connects TRBV30 to TRBJ1-2; D unresolved. The sequences come from blood, collected from a patient whose treatment included radiotherapy and nephrectomy. The CDR3 reads CAWSVGRYNYGYTF. CDR3 coding DNA: TGTGCCTGGAGTGTAGGGAGATATAACTATGGCTACACCTTC.